Presented here are 20 T cell receptor beta chains from one specimen sequenced in a study of cytomegalovirus exposure and HLA in healthy donors. PCR was performed using 60 Vbeta and 13 Jbeta primers. This table comes from immunoSEQ multiplex PCR, and its TCRdb copy is limited to in-frame clones, with some not included. Of 100,000 to 150,000 clones in the sample, around 70% are singletons; the top ten hold around 4.1%. Sequenced sample: PBMCs. These receptors all stem from a woman aged 40-49 years in good health and CMV-seronegative.

The J gene is TRBJ2-7, the V gene TRBV28; 9 bases are a match to TRBD1. V shed 4 bases, J shed 3 bases, and the junction held 13 bases outside the gene matches. The germline CDR1 and CDR2 sequences are MDHEN and SYDVKM. The CDR3 is 17 amino acids. CDR3 in amino acids: CASSWPKSGTGYYEQYF. The CDR3 coding sequence is TGTGCCAGCAGTTGGCCTAAATCCGGGACAGGGTACTACGAGCAGTACTTC.

This chain uses TRBV5-1 with TRBJ2-5, with 13 nucleotides matching TRBD2. The CDR3 runs to 15 residues. Germline-derived CDR1 and CDR2 are SGHRS and YFSETQ. Unmatched junction bases numbered 2, after V lost 1 base and J lost 5 bases. The CDR3 sequence is CASSLTSGRGETQYF. CDR3 nucleotide sequence: TGCGCCAGCAGCTTGACTAGCGGGAGGGGGGAGACCCAGTACTTC.

The chain carries TRBV2 and TRBJ1-1; 7 bases align to TRBD1. This CDR3 is built from 18 residues. CDR1 and CDR2 (germline): SNHLY, FYNNEI. Unmatched junction bases numbered 18, after V lost 2 bases and J lost 6 bases. The CDR3 DNA follows: TGTGCCAGCAGTGAAACCGGGACAGATGACCTGAATGACTCTGAAGCTTTCTTT. Translated: CASSETGTDDLNDSEAFF. Using reference TRBV2 and TRBJ1-1 for the parts outside the CDR3, the full variable domain is EPEVTQTPSHQVTQMGQEVILRCVPISNHLYFYWYRQILGQKVEFLVSFYNNEISEKSEIFDDQFSVERPDGSNFTLKIRSTKLEDSAMYFCASSETGTDDLNDSEAFFGQGTRLTVV.

The chain carries TRBV27 and TRBJ2-3, with D maybe TRBD2 (5 bases). The length of the CDR3 is 12 residues. CDR1 is MNHEY, CDR2 SMNVEV, per germline (reference sequence). V lost 8 bases and J 2 bases, leaving 8 bases between the germline ends. The chain's CDR3 is CASASPTDTQYF. The CDR3 nucleotides read TGTGCCAGCGCTAGCCCCACAGATACGCAGTATTTT.

CDR3 sequence: CASSPSQTGGRNTEAFF. The CDR3 DNA is TGTGCCAGCAGTCCCTCCCAGACAGGGGGGCGGAACACTGAAGCTTTCTTT. The V and J genes are TRBV27 and TRBJ1-1, with 9 bases that match TRBD1. The CDR3 runs 17 residues. Looked up from germline, CDR1 is MNHEY and CDR2 is SMNVEV (reference sequence). The trim removed 5 bases at V and 1 base at J, leaving 11 bases unmatched.

The chain couples TRBV27 to TRBJ1-4; TRBD1 matches at 8 bases. V gave up 8 bases and J gave up 4 bases; unmatched junction bases: 3. CDR3 length: 13 residues. Germline loops: CDR1 MNHEY, CDR2 SMNVEV (reference sequence). The CDR3 DNA reads TGTGCCAGCCGGACAGGGCTTAATGAAAAACTGTTTTTT. Translated, it gives CASRTGLNEKLFF.

The rearrangement uses TRBV4-3 and TRBJ2-1, with 9 bases that match TRBD2. Germline V CDR1 and CDR2: LGHNA, YSLEER. Trimming at V came to 1 base and at J to 7 bases, leaving 8 bases not matched to a gene. The CDR3 totals 16 residues. The CDR3 protein is CASSQAASGIGNEQFF. Written as DNA, the CDR3 is TGCGCCAGCAGCCAAGCTGCTAGCGGGATAGGAAATGAGCAGTTCTTC.

The rearrangement uses TRBV4-1 and TRBJ2-7; 13 bases fit TRBD2. V was clipped by 1 base and J by 2 bases; unmatched bases: 2. CDR1 MGHRA and CDR2 YSYEKL come from the germline V gene. This CDR3 is built from 16 residues. The CDR3 sequence: CASSQAGTSGAYEQYF. The CDR3, as DNA: TGCGCCAGCAGCCAAGCGGGGACTAGCGGGGCCTACGAGCAGTACTTC.

The chain employs TRBV5-1 and TRBJ2-6; the D is unclear. CDR3 length: 15 amino acids. Trimming removed 0 bases at V and 0 bases at J, with 4 bases between. CDR1 and CDR2 (germline): SGHRS, YFSETQ. CDR3 nucleotides: TGCGCCAGCAGCTTGGACAACTCTGGGGCCAACGTCCTGACTTTC. Translated, it gives CASSLDNSGANVLTF.

The chain has TRBV21-1 and TRBJ1-1. TRBV21-1 represents a pseudogene. CDR3 length equals 12 residues. DNA for the CDR3: TGTGCCAGCAGCAAAAATAGCACTGAAGCTTTCTTT. Amino acid sequence: CASSKNSTEAFF.

This chain joins TRBV5-4 and TRBJ1-2, with a weak D call TRBD1 (6 bases). The CDR3 is made up of 16 amino acids. Trimming removed 5 bases at V and 1 base at J, with 18 bases between. The germline CDR1 and CDR2 sequences are SGHNT and YYREEE (reference sequence). The DNA of the CDR3 is TGTGCCAGCAGACGATACGCCGGGACACTTAACTATGGCTACACCTTC. Translating it yields CASRRYAGTLNYGYTF.

This chain joins TRBV9 and TRBJ2-1; 7 bases are a match to TRBD2. Looked up from germline, CDR1 is SGDLS and CDR2 is YYNGEE. This CDR3 is built from 15 residues. Germline trimming cut 4 bases from V and 5 bases from J; bases unmatched to any gene: 9. CDR3 sequence reads: CASSKTGTTDNEQFF. DNA of the CDR3: TGTGCCAGCAGCAAGACCGGGACTACGGACAATGAGCAGTTCTTC.

The chain is built from TRBV5-1 and TRBJ1-2; perhaps TRBD1 as D (5 bases). This CDR3 has 12 residues. Germline V gene sequence: CDR1 SGHRS, CDR2 YFSETQ. Trimming stripped 4 bases from V and 8 bases from J, with 12 bases between. CDR3 residues: CASSPGKGGYTF. CDR3 in DNA: TGCGCCAGCAGCCCAGGGAAAGGAGGCTACACCTTC.

CDR3 DNA sequence: TGTGCCAGTAGTATTCGAGCGGGAGAGACAGATACGCAGTATTTT. This codes for CASSIRAGETDTQYF. The V gene is TRBV19, the J gene TRBJ2-3; 8 nucleotides align to TRBD2. Trimming at V came to 3 bases and at J to 3 bases, leaving 5 bases not matched to a gene. This CDR3 spans 15 amino acids. Germline CDR1 and CDR2: LNHDA and SQIVND (reference sequence). The whole variable domain, filled in from reference TRBV19 and TRBJ2-3, reads DGGITQSPKYLFRKEGQNVTLSCEQNLNHDAMYWYRQDPGQGLRLIYYSQIVNDFQKGDIAEGYSVSREKKESFPLTVTSAQKNPTAFYLCASSIRAGETDTQYFGPGTRLTVL.

J is TRBJ1-5 and V is TRBV28, with 8 bases aligning to TRBD1. Trimming cost V 2 bases and J 3 bases; bases outside gene matches: 6. The CDR3 is 16 amino acids. Germline CDR1 and CDR2: MDHEN and SYDVKM. CDR3: CASSLGDRPHNQPQHF. CDR3 in DNA: TGTGCCAGCAGTTTAGGGGACAGGCCCCACAATCAGCCCCAGCATTTT.

This clone was seen a single time. The chain uses TRBV29-1 and TRBJ2-5; 12 nucleotides line up with TRBD2. V gave up 4 bases and J gave up 5 bases; unmatched junction bases: 8. The CDR3 is 15 residues long. In germline, CDR1 is SQVTM, CDR2 ANQGSEA. CDR3: CSVALAGGPGETQYF. The CDR3 nucleotides are TGCAGCGTTGCCCTAGCGGGAGGGCCTGGGGAGACCCAGTACTTC.

This clone was found a few times. The rearrangement uses TRBV18 and TRBJ2-7, with 8 bases matching TRBD1. V was pared by 0 bases and J by 5 bases, with 3 bases of the junction left unmatched. In germline, CDR1 is KGHSH, CDR2 LQKENI. The CDR3 is made up of 14 amino acids. As DNA, the CDR3 is TGTGCCAGCTCACCACCGGCAGGGGGCCACGAGCAGTACTTC. It yields the protein CASSPPAGGHEQYF. The complete variable domain, with remaining parts taken from reference TRBV18 and TRBJ2-7, reads NAGVMQNPRHLVRRRGQEARLRCSPMKGHSHVYWYRQLPEEGLKFMVYLQKENIIDESGMPKERFSAEFPKEGPSILRIQQVVRGDSAAYFCASSPPAGGHEQYFGPGTRLTVT.

In this sample, this clone turned up a few times. The chain carries TRBV19 and TRBJ1-2; 7 bases line up with TRBD1. The J segment lost 4 bases and the V segment lost 7 bases, leaving 9 bases of the junction unmatched. Per the germline V gene, CDR1 is LNHDA and CDR2 is SQIVND (reference sequence). The CDR3 spans 14 residues. CDR3: CASTLTGKSYGYTF. CDR3 coding DNA: TGTGCCAGTACCCTGACAGGGAAATCCTATGGCTACACCTTC.

The rearrangement uses TRBV7-9 and TRBJ2-2; the match to TRBD2 covers 11 bases. Germline CDR1 and CDR2: SEHNR and FQNEAQ (reference sequence). CDR3 length: 16 amino acids. The ends lost 3 bases at V and 6 bases at J; junction bases unmatched: 6. The CDR3 sequence is CASSLPGLAAPGELFF. The CDR3 DNA is TGTGCCAGCAGCTTGCCGGGACTAGCGGCCCCCGGGGAGCTGTTTTTT. Filled out from reference TRBV7-9 and TRBJ2-2, the complete variable domain reads DTGVSQNPRHKITKRGQNVTFRCDPISEHNRLYWYRQTLGQGPEFLTYFQNEAQLEKSRLLSDRFSAERPKGSFSTLEIQRTEQGDSAMYLCASSLPGLAAPGELFFGEGSRLTVL.

The rearrangement joins TRBV29-1 to TRBJ2-3; maybe TRBD1 (6 bases). Trimming removed 7 bases at V and 3 bases at J, with 14 bases between. The CDR3 extends over 13 amino acids. Germline assignment: CDR1 SQVTM and CDR2 ANQGSEA. The CDR3 bases are TGCAGCGCCAAGCCTACAGGGACAGATACGCAGTATTTT. This sequence encodes CSAKPTGTDTQYF.